This passage covers 21 T cell receptor beta chains from one sample sequenced in a study of OX40 agonist ivuxolimab in advanced cancers. Using immunoSEQ multiplex PCR, the repertoire was profiled, and TCRdb retains in-frame clones only, with some absent. Of 50,000 or so clones detected, roughly 88% appear once; the ten largest clones hold over 10%. The sample was CD4+ or CD8+ T cells sorted from blood, taken in a trial of the OX40 agonist ivuxolimab. The receptors were sampled from an adult with an advanced solid tumor such as melanoma, head and neck, liver or kidney cancer.

The chain uses TRBV28 and TRBJ2-3, with D tentatively TRBD2 (6 bases). The length of the CDR3 is 19 residues. The germline V gene encodes CDR1 MDHEN and CDR2 SYDVKM. V lost 4 bases to trimming and J lost 3 bases, with 26 bases between them. The CDR3 DNA follows: TGTGCCAGCAGTTCCAAGTCCTCAGCGGGCCCCGCTCAAACAGATACGCAGTATTTT. It yields the protein CASSSKSSAGPAQTDTQYF.

The V gene is TRBV29-1, the J gene TRBJ2-2; TRBD2 aligns across 9 bases. The V gene end was trimmed by 7 bases and the J gene end by 4 bases; junction bases not matched to a gene: 19. This CDR3 comprises 18 residues. The V gene's germline CDR1 is SQVTM and CDR2 ANQGSEA. CDR3 protein: CSAELLGSGGRGTGELFF. CDR3 coding DNA: TGCAGCGCCGAGCTACTGGGTAGCGGGGGCCGAGGCACCGGGGAGCTGTTTTTT.

The chain couples TRBV19 to TRBJ1-3; D uncertain. The CDR3 loop spans 14 amino acids. V lost 7 bases and J 0 bases, leaving 10 bases between the germline ends. Germline V gene data show CDR1 as LNHDA and CDR2 as SQIVND (reference sequence). CDR3 DNA: TGTGCCAGTATGGTCCCGGTCTCTGGAAACACCATATATTTT. Translating it yields CASMVPVSGNTIYF. Using reference TRBV19 and TRBJ1-3 for the parts outside the CDR3, the full variable domain is DGGITQSPKYLFRKEGQNVTLSCEQNLNHDAMYWYRQDPGQGLRLIYYSQIVNDFQKGDIAEGYSVSREKKESFPLTVTSAQKNPTAFYLCASMVPVSGNTIYFGEGSWLTVV.

The rearrangement joins TRBV2 to TRBJ2-3, with 8 bases identical to TRBD2. CDR1 SNHLY and CDR2 FYNNEI come from the germline V gene. This CDR3 contains 15 residues. V lost 9 bases, J lost 4 bases, and 12 bases stayed unmatched. CDR3 loop: CASRLAGRESDTQYF. In nucleotides, the CDR3 is TGTGCCAGTCGGTTAGCGGGGAGAGAGTCAGATACGCAGTATTTT.

This rearrangement joins TRBV6-6 to TRBJ1-5; unclear D gene. V was clipped by 8 bases and J by 5 bases, with 16 bases between them. The CDR3 spans 14 residues. Germline V gene lookup returns CDR1 MNHNY and CDR2 SVGAGI (reference sequence). This CDR3 reads CASRLGGGDQPQHF. Written as DNA, the CDR3 is TGTGCCAGCCGTCTTGGCGGCGGCGATCAGCCCCAGCATTTT.

This chain links TRBV9 with TRBJ1-3, with TRBD1 as a possible D gene (5 bases). CDR3 length: 14 amino acids. CDR1 SGDLS and CDR2 YYNGEE come from the germline V gene. Trimming pared 3 bases from V and 1 base from J, leaving 8 bases between. This CDR3 is CASSAGWSGNTIYF. CDR3 DNA: TGTGCCAGCAGCGCAGGGTGGTCTGGAAACACCATATATTTT.

V gene TRBV19 combines with J gene TRBJ1-1; D is perhaps TRBD1 (5 bases). Germline values: CDR1 LNHDA, CDR2 SQIVND (reference sequence). Trimming took off 8 bases at V and 0 bases at J, with 19 bases between the two ends. The CDR3 spans 16 residues. CDR3 coding DNA: TGTGCCAGTGGGACTTTTGCAGGACAAGTGAACACTGAAGCTTTCTTT. This encodes CASGTFAGQVNTEAFF.

This clone was seen only once. This chain links TRBV28 with TRBJ2-1; D possibly corresponds to TRBD2 (6 bases). CDR1 and CDR2 (germline): MDHEN, SYDVKM. The CDR3 totals 13 residues. V lost 2 bases to trimming and J lost 6 bases, with 8 bases between them. CDR3 region: CASSLAGLNEQFF. CDR3 bases: TGTGCCAGCAGTTTAGCGGGACTCAATGAGCAGTTCTTC.

The rearrangement links TRBV10-3 to TRBJ1-2, with D unclear. V was pared by 0 bases and J by 5 bases, with 4 bases between. Germline V gene sequence: CDR1 ENHRY, CDR2 SYGVKD. This CDR3 region has 12 residues. The CDR3 DNA reads TGTGCCATCAGTGAGTCAAGTTATGGCTACACCTTC. It codes for CAISESSYGYTF.

The chain recombines TRBV7-9 with TRBJ2-1; TRBD1 matches 9 bases. This CDR3 has 18 residues. The V gene end was trimmed by 5 bases and the J gene end by 6 bases; junction bases not matched to a gene: 17. CDR1 SEHNR and CDR2 FQNEAQ come from the germline V gene (reference sequence). The CDR3 sequence: CASSVWAVGQGPVNEQFF. DNA for the CDR3: TGTGCCAGCAGCGTTTGGGCGGTAGGACAGGGGCCGGTCAATGAGCAGTTCTTC. The whole variable domain, remainder taken from reference TRBV7-9 and TRBJ2-1, is DTGVSQNPRHKITKRGQNVTFRCDPISEHNRLYWYRQTLGQGPEFLTYFQNEAQLEKSRLLSDRFSAERPKGSFSTLEIQRTEQGDSAMYLCASSVWAVGQGPVNEQFFGPGTRLTVL.

The chain couples TRBV2 to TRBJ2-6; 7 bases are shared with TRBD1. Germline loops: CDR1 SNHLY, CDR2 FYNNEI. This CDR3 is built from 16 residues. J lost 0 bases, V lost 4 bases, and 3 bases had no gene match. In DNA, the CDR3 is TGTGCCAGCAGTGGGGACAGAAGCTCTGGGGCCAACGTCCTGACTTTC. Encoded protein: CASSGDRSSGANVLTF.

The chain joins TRBV6-1 to TRBJ2-7; 10 nucleotides line up with TRBD1. Trimming removed 4 bases from V and 5 bases from J; junction bases left unmatched: 5. The germline V gene encodes CDR1 MNHNS and CDR2 SASEGT. This CDR3 region has 14 residues. CDR3 sequence: CASSGRTGGNEQYF. The CDR3 coding sequence is TGTGCCAGCAGTGGTAGGACAGGGGGGAACGAGCAGTACTTC.

The rearrangement joins TRBV27 to TRBJ2-1; no definite D call. This CDR3 comprises 13 residues. V was shortened by 6 bases and J by 3 bases, with 9 bases between the two germline ends. Germline CDR1 and CDR2: MNHEY and SMNVEV (reference sequence). The CDR3: CASRGNRYNEQFF. The CDR3 region has the DNA TGTGCCAGCAGGGGGAATCGCTACAATGAGCAGTTCTTC.

The DNA for the CDR3 is TGTGCCAGCAGCTTATCTGGGGGCCCAATCGGTCAGCAGTTCTTC. Translated, it gives CASSLSGGPIGQQFF. The chain combines TRBV5-5 with TRBJ2-1; D possibly corresponds to TRBD1 (6 bases). The germline CDR1 and CDR2 sequences are SGHKS and YYEKEE (reference sequence). The CDR3 contains 15 residues. Between the trimmed V and J ends, which lost 2 bases and 11 bases, there was a span of 20 bases.

This clone was seen once. This sequence joins TRBV10-3 and TRBJ2-2; 14 bases agree with TRBD2. The V gene's germline CDR1 is ENHRY and CDR2 SYGVKD. V lost 5 bases to trimming and J lost 8 bases; unmatched junction nucleotides: 4. The CDR3 length is 15 residues. The CDR3 region has the DNA TGTGCCATCAGTTCCGGGACTAGCGGGAGTGGGGAGCTGTTTTTT. The encoded protein is CAISSGTSGSGELFF.

The rearrangement links TRBV5-1 to TRBJ2-3; 7 bases line up with TRBD2. The CDR3 runs to 15 residues. Trimming cost V 1 base and J 4 bases; bases outside gene matches: 6. The V gene's germline CDR1 is SGHRS and CDR2 YFSETQ. CDR3: CASSLTGGRADTQYF. CDR3 in DNA: TGCGCCAGCAGCTTGACCGGGGGGAGGGCAGATACGCAGTATTTT.

This chain links TRBV10-3 with TRBJ2-2; D gene ambiguous. The CDR3 has 18 residues. Germline V lookup: CDR1 ENHRY, CDR2 SYGVKD. The V and J ends lost 4 bases and 0 bases respectively, with 18 bases between them. The CDR3 region has the DNA TGTGCCATCAGTGGGCCAGATAAGGGTCCCACGAACACCGGGGAGCTGTTTTTT. Its protein product is CAISGPDKGPTNTGELFF.

The genes are TRBV19 and TRBJ2-1; 11 bases fit TRBD2. CDR1 is LNHDA and CDR2 is SQIVND in the germline V gene (reference sequence). V lost 4 bases and J lost 9; bases outside the gene matches: 5. There are 14 residues in the CDR3. The chain's CDR3 is CASSKLAGEVEQFF. For the CDR3, the DNA is TGTGCCAGTAGTAAACTAGCGGGAGAAGTTGAGCAGTTCTTC.

The chain combines TRBV7-8 with TRBJ2-3; TRBD2 aligns across 11 bases. Germline CDR1 reads SGHVS; CDR2 reads FQNEAQ. The CDR3 totals 17 residues. The ends lost 5 bases at V and 1 base at J; junction bases unmatched: 8. The chain's CDR3 is CASSHLSGRAGTDTQYF. CDR3 sequence (DNA): TGTGCCAGCAGCCACCTTAGCGGGAGGGCCGGCACAGATACGCAGTATTTT. The complete variable domain, with remaining parts taken from reference TRBV7-8 and TRBJ2-3, reads GAGVSQSPRYKVAKRGQDVALRCDPISGHVSLFWYQQALGQGPEFLTYFQNEAQLDKSGLPSDRFFAERPEGSVSTLKIQRTQQEDSAVYLCASSHLSGRAGTDTQYFGPGTRLTVL.

The table lists this clone with a few counts. The chain combines TRBV28 with TRBJ1-2; 10 bases match TRBD1. Trimming at V came to 5 bases and at J to 3 bases, leaving 3 bases not matched to a gene. The CDR3 sequence is 14 residues long. CDR1 is MDHEN, CDR2 SYDVKM, per germline. CDR3 region: CASSTTGGDYGYTF. CDR3 DNA: TGTGCCAGCAGTACGACAGGGGGCGACTATGGCTACACCTTC.

The gene calls are TRBV7-2 and TRBJ2-1, with TRBD2 matching over 8 bases. CDR1 and CDR2 (germline): SGHTA, FQGNSA. With 3 bases clipped from V and 2 bases from J, the junction kept 9 bases outside the gene matches. The CDR3 has 17 amino acids. The CDR3 sequence: CASSFLPPGGPYNEQFF. Written as DNA, the CDR3 is TGTGCCAGCAGCTTCCTCCCACCGGGAGGGCCCTACAATGAGCAGTTCTTC.